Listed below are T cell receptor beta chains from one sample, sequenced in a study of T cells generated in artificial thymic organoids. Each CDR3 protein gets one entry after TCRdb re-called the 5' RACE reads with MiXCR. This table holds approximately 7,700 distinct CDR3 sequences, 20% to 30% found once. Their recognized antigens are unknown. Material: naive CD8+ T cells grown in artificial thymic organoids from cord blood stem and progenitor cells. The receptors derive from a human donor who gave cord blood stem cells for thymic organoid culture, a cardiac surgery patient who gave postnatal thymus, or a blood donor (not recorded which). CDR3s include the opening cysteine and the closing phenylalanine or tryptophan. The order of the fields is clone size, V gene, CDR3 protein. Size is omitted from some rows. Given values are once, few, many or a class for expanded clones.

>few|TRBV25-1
CASSASLNTEAFF
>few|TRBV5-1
CASSLGGRAFF
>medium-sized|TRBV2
CASSVVGPYYGYTF
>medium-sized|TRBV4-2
CASSQVGGTGLTQAFF
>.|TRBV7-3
CASSLTAGRGNTIYF
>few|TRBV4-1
CASSRTGPYGYTF
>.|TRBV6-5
CASSYSGHLDNEQFF
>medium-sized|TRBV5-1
CASSWNWAVDGYTF
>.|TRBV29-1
CSALSPGREAFF
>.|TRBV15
CATSRAGTRKGRTNEKLFF
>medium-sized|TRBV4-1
CASSQGNWQETQYF
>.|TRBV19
CASSIDRAATNEKLFF
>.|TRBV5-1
CASSFLAGGSYEQYF
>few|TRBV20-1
CSARDRLGRFQETQYF
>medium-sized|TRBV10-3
CAISESRGRSYEQYF
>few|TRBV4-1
CASSQVPFYNSPLHF
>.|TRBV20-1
CSARGHSHPYEQYF
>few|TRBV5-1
CASSIQGSDTEAFF
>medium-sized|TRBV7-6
CASSLMDRGIEKLFF
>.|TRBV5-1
CASSSAAGGNYGYTF
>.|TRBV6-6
CASRAVGNQPQHF